These 11 T cell receptor beta chains were sequenced from one sample in a study of CD8+ T cells in alopecia areata (dated by TCRdb to 2016 to 2019). The time point tag for this specimen amounts to: baseline before oral tofacitinib. Libraries were made using the immunoSEQ multiplex PCR assay. To provide template for TCR sequencing, every sample had RNA extracted and reverse transcribed into cDNA. Not all clones reach the TCRdb copy of this immuneACCESS table, which keeps in-frame sequences only. Checked studies attribute under half of the gap to unresolved V genes and leave the rest unexplained. For this sample the table gives about 130,000 clones, of which 50% to 60% were detected only once. Together, the top ten hold 4.5% to 5.5% of the sample. The sequencing here drew on CD4+ T cells sorted from blood, taken at week 0. All receptors come from a human donor with alopecia areata.

The chain recombines TRBV6-1 with TRBJ2-3; D remains unclear. Deletions cut 5 bases from V and 4 bases from J, with 16 bases between. CDR1 and CDR2 from the germline V gene are MNHNS and SASEGT. This CDR3 comprises 15 residues. CDR3: CASSTVSVGPDTQYF. The DNA of the CDR3 is TGTGCCAGCAGTACCGTATCGGTGGGTCCAGATACGCAGTATTTT.

V usage is TRBV29-1 and J usage is TRBJ2-3, with 12 nucleotides matching TRBD2. CDR3 length: 14 residues. V shed 4 bases, J shed 3 bases, and the junction held 2 bases outside the gene matches. Germline V gives CDR1 SQVTM, CDR2 ANQGSEA. CDR3 in DNA: TGCAGCGTTGTAACTAGCGGGAGGACAGATACGCAGTATTTT. Translation gives CSVVTSGRTDTQYF.

V is TRBV4-3 and J is TRBJ1-2; possibly TRBD1 for D (5 bases). From germline, CDR1 is LGHNA and CDR2 YSLEER. Trimming shortened V by 0 bases and J by 4 bases, and 15 bases separated the two germline ends. The CDR3 is made up of 16 amino acids. The CDR3 loop reads CASSQDTLPGTYGYTF. CDR3 nucleotide sequence: TGCGCCAGCAGCCAAGACACTCTTCCGGGGACCTATGGCTACACCTTC.

This sequence joins TRBV5-1 and TRBJ2-1, with D possibly TRBD2 on 5 matching bases. Germline V lookup: CDR1 SGHRS, CDR2 YFSETQ. The CDR3 totals 15 residues. V lost 0 bases to trimming and J lost 7 bases, with 14 bases between them. In DNA, the CDR3 is TGCGCCAGCAGCTTGGGGGCCGGGATTCTAAATGAGCAGTTCTTC. The encoded protein is CASSLGAGILNEQFF.

The chain links TRBV5-1 to TRBJ2-7, with TRBD2 identical over 7 bases. J was trimmed by 4 bases and V by 1 base; bases with no gene match: 8. Germline V gene lookup returns CDR1 SGHRS and CDR2 YFSETQ. This CDR3 spans 15 amino acids. CDR3 sequence: CASSLNGGTEYEQYF. The CDR3 coding sequence is TGCGCCAGCAGCTTGAACGGGGGGACGGAATACGAGCAGTACTTC.

The rearrangement joins TRBV5-1 to TRBJ2-1; TRBD2 agrees at 7 bases. From germline, CDR1 is SGHRS and CDR2 YFSETQ. Losses at the gene ends were 4 bases for V and 8 bases for J; bases not matched to a gene: 6. The CDR3 is 13 amino acids. The CDR3 sequence is CASSPGTTHEQFF. In DNA form, the CDR3 reads TGCGCCAGCAGCCCCGGGACTACGCATGAGCAGTTCTTC.

The chain recombines TRBV30 with TRBJ2-5; the match to TRBD2 covers 14 bases. The V gene's germline CDR1 is GTSNPN and CDR2 SVGIG (reference sequence). CDR3 length: 16 amino acids. The junction had 9 bases not matched to a gene; V was cut back by 7 bases and J by 2 bases. The CDR3 is CALGTSGRVWQETQYF. The CDR3 region has the DNA TGTGCCTTGGGGACTAGCGGGAGAGTATGGCAAGAGACCCAGTACTTC.

The chain couples TRBV2 to TRBJ1-2; D unclear. The CDR3 runs 11 residues. Germline CDR1 SNHLY, CDR2 FYNNEI. Trimming shortened V by 4 bases and J by 5 bases, and 5 bases separated the two germline ends. The CDR3 protein is CASSAGYGYTF. The DNA of the CDR3 is TGTGCCAGCAGTGCCGGGTATGGCTACACCTTC.

This clone was seen more than once but under ten times. The V call is TRBV2, the J call TRBJ1-5, with D perhaps matching TRBD1 (5 bases). The CDR3 has 15 amino acids. Trimming left V 3 bases short and J 5 bases short, with 14 bases between. Germline CDR1 reads SNHLY; CDR2 reads FYNNEI. The chain's CDR3 is CASSDRQGYYQPQHF. As DNA, the CDR3 is TGTGCCAGCAGTGACCGCCAGGGCTATTATCAGCCCCAGCATTTT.

The rearrangement joins TRBV28 to TRBJ1-2, with no clear D. Germline loops: CDR1 MDHEN, CDR2 SYDVKM. V was trimmed by 3 bases and J by 5 bases, leaving 7 bases between them. CDR3 length equals 12 residues. Here the CDR3 DNA reads TGTGCCAGCAGTTTCAAGGGATATGGCTACACCTTC. Amino acid sequence: CASSFKGYGYTF.

This clone showed up just a few times. This chain connects TRBV6-1 to TRBJ2-2; 7 nucleotides line up with TRBD1. The CDR3 loop spans 15 amino acids. The J segment lost 0 bases and the V segment lost 7 bases, leaving 5 bases of the junction unmatched. Germline CDR1 MNHNS, CDR2 SASEGT. The CDR3 DNA sequence: TGTGCCAGCACCGGACAGGCCGCGAACACCGGGGAGCTGTTTTTT. This translates into CASTGQAANTGELFF.